These 27 T cell receptor beta chains came from one sample sequenced in a study of T cell changes during pregnancy in multiple sclerosis. Here immunoSEQ multiplex PCR was the method, and the copy in TCRdb shows in-frame clones only, minus some. The sample shows tens of thousands of clones, roughly 88% of them seen only once. The source material was CD4+ T cells from peripheral blood mononuclear cells, sampled before pregnancy. The receptor source for this set is a female donor with multiple sclerosis, enrolled in a pregnancy study.

The rearrangement uses TRBV6-5 and TRBJ1-3; weak D call: TRBD1 (6 bases). Per germline, CDR1 MNHEY and CDR2 SVGAGI. Between the trimmed V and J ends, which lost 7 bases and 0 bases, there was a span of 13 bases. CDR3 length: 15 residues. For the CDR3, the DNA is TGTGCCAGCAAAATGACAGGCCTCTCTGGAAACACCATATATTTT. Translation gives CASKMTGLSGNTIYF.

Points on this clone: The junction departs from the called germline gene at one end, perhaps through a read error. This chain joins TRBV7-7 and TRBJ2-5; D is possibly TRBD1 (6 bases). Germline CDR1 SSHAT, CDR2 FNYEAQ (reference sequence). The CDR3 is made up of 15 amino acids. The CDR3 nucleotides are TGTGCTAGCAGCTTAGATGGACAGAATAAAGAGACCCAGTACTTC. Protein product: CASSLDGQNKETQYF.

The chain uses TRBV5-1 and TRBJ2-5; 7 bases align to TRBD1. V dropped 5 bases and J dropped 2; count of bases not matched to a gene: 3. This CDR3 region has 13 residues. Per the germline V gene, CDR1 is SGHRS and CDR2 is YFSETQ. The CDR3 region has the DNA TGCGCCAGCAGTAGACAGGGACAAGAGACCCAGTACTTC. As protein: CASSRQGQETQYF.

A note on this clone: One end of the junction is discordant with germline, which a read error may explain. The rearrangement joins TRBV14 to TRBJ2-7; perhaps TRBD2 as D (5 bases). The V gene's germline CDR1 is SGHDN and CDR2 FVKESK. This CDR3 is built from 13 residues. The CDR3 DNA sequence: TGTGCCAGCAGCCGCGGGCCAGCGGAGACCACCTTCTTC. It translates to CASSRGPAETTFF.

The chain joins TRBV28 to TRBJ1-4; TRBD1 matches 12 bases. Looked up from germline, CDR1 is MDHEN and CDR2 is SYDVKM. The CDR3 totals 21 residues. Trimming at V came to 3 bases and at J to 8 bases, leaving 22 bases not matched to a gene. The CDR3 loop is CASSFPTLGSRDRGRGEKLFF. The CDR3 DNA reads as TGTGCCAGCAGTTTCCCAACACTCGGGTCCCGGGACAGGGGGCGCGGAGAAAAACTGTTTTTT.

This sequence joins TRBV2 and TRBJ2-5, with 11 bases aligning to TRBD2. V lost 10 bases, J lost 4 bases, and 5 bases stayed unmatched. The CDR3 spans 13 residues. Germline V gene sequence: CDR1 SNHLY, CDR2 FYNNEI. Here the CDR3 DNA reads TGTGCCACGACTAGCGGGGAGGGAGAGACCCAGTACTTC. Translation gives CATTSGEGETQYF.

The J gene is TRBJ1-5, the V gene TRBV19, with a tentative D call TRBD1 (6 bases). This CDR3 spans 16 amino acids. The germline V and J ends were trimmed by 5 bases and 4 bases, with 18 bases remaining between them. The germline V gene has CDR1 LNHDA and CDR2 SQIVND (reference sequence). For the CDR3, the DNA is TGTGCCAGTAGTGCAGGGGTTCCGAGGGGAAATCAGCCCCAGCATTTT. Its translation: CASSAGVPRGNQPQHF. The variable domain in full, completed from reference TRBV19 and TRBJ1-5, reads DGGITQSPKYLFRKEGQNVTLSCEQNLNHDAMYWYRQDPGQGLRLIYYSQIVNDFQKGDIAEGYSVSREKKESFPLTVTSAQKNPTAFYLCASSAGVPRGNQPQHFGDGTRLSIL.

The V gene is TRBV4-3, the J gene TRBJ2-2, with D possibly TRBD2 on 5 matching bases. The CDR3 loop spans 16 amino acids. V was cut by 4 bases and J by 0 bases, with 12 bases left in between. The germline V gene has CDR1 LGHNA and CDR2 YSLEER. CDR3 nucleotide sequence: TGCGCCAGCAGCCTACTCCGGGGAGCGAACACCGGGGAGCTGTTTTTT. Protein sequence: CASSLLRGANTGELFF.

The chain carries TRBV11-2 and TRBJ1-2; 7 nucleotides align to TRBD1. Germline-derived CDR1 and CDR2 are SGHAT and FQNNGV. The CDR3 is 17 amino acids. V gave up 0 bases and J gave up 6 bases; unmatched junction bases: 13. This chain's CDR3 is CASSLDSFGTGADGYTF. CDR3 nucleotide sequence: TGTGCCAGCAGCTTAGACTCTTTTGGTACAGGGGCAGATGGCTACACCTTC.

This clone came up a few times. The chain couples TRBV5-1 to TRBJ1-5; D is uncertain. V dropped 2 bases and J dropped 0 bases, with 3 bases sitting between them. The germline V gene has CDR1 SGHRS and CDR2 YFSETQ. The CDR3 is 13 residues long. The CDR3 is CASSFNSNQPQHF. The CDR3 nucleotides read TGCGCCAGCAGCTTTAATAGCAATCAGCCCCAGCATTTT.

V usage is TRBV7-6 and J usage is TRBJ2-2, with 9 bases matching TRBD2. The trim removed 5 bases at V and 1 base at J, leaving 8 bases unmatched. CDR3 size: 17 residues. Germline V gene lookup returns CDR1 SGHVS and CDR2 FNYEAQ. The CDR3 is CASSRPGTSWNTGELFF. In DNA, the CDR3 is TGTGCCAGCAGCCGACCCGGGACTAGCTGGAACACCGGGGAGCTGTTTTTT.

The chain links TRBV6-6 to TRBJ2-1; 11 nucleotides agree with TRBD2. The V and J ends lost 7 bases and 4 bases, in that order; junction bases with no gene match: 9. The germline gives CDR1 MNHNY, CDR2 SVGAGI (reference sequence). CDR3 length: 16 residues. CDR3 sequence (DNA): TGTGCCAGCAACCAACCGACTAGCGGGACGTACAATGAGCAGTTCTTC. Protein sequence: CASNQPTSGTYNEQFF.

V usage is TRBV7-2 and J usage is TRBJ2-1, with 8 bases matching TRBD2. After removal of 3 bases from V and 0 bases from J, the junction contained 1 base not matched to a gene. Germline-derived CDR1 and CDR2 are SGHTA and FQGNSA. The CDR3 contains 15 residues. This CDR3 reads CASSFGRASYNEQFF. CDR3 nucleotide sequence: TGTGCCAGCAGCTTCGGGAGGGCCTCCTACAATGAGCAGTTCTTC.

V usage is TRBV6-1 and J usage is TRBJ2-7; possibly TRBD2 for D (6 bases). The germline V gene encodes CDR1 MNHNS and CDR2 SASEGT. With 8 bases removed from V and 2 bases from J, the gap between germline ends came to 16 bases. The CDR3 sequence is 14 residues long. CDR3 in amino acids: CASYLEGRTYEQYF. Here the CDR3 DNA reads TGTGCCAGCTACCTCGAAGGGAGGACCTACGAGCAGTACTTC.

The chain links TRBV27 to TRBJ1-2; TRBD1 matches at 7 bases. The V segment lost 6 bases and the J segment 2 bases; nucleotides outside the gene matches: 6. Germline V gene data show CDR1 as MNHEY and CDR2 as SMNVEV (reference sequence). The length of the CDR3 is 14 residues. CDR3 in DNA: TGTGCCAGCAGGAGGGCAGGGGGGAACTATGGCTACACCTTC. It encodes CASRRAGGNYGYTF.

The chain has TRBV27 and TRBJ2-1; TRBD1 agrees at 10 bases. The CDR3 runs 16 residues. Germline V lookup: CDR1 MNHEY, CDR2 SMNVEV (reference sequence). J gave up 9 bases and V 3 bases, and 11 bases lay outside the gene matches. Here the CDR3 DNA reads TGTGCCAGCAGTTTGGCTGCCGGGACAGGGGTAAGTGAGCAGTTCTTC. Protein: CASSLAAGTGVSEQFF.

The genes are TRBV7-9 and TRBJ2-1; D is perhaps TRBD2 (6 bases). V dropped 5 bases and J dropped 10 bases, with 21 bases sitting between them. The CDR3 extends over 15 amino acids. Germline-derived CDR1 and CDR2 are SEHNR and FQNEAQ (reference sequence). This chain's CDR3 is CASSNRLGLFGEQFF. The DNA for the CDR3 is TGTGCCAGCAGCAACAGGCTGGGACTTTTCGGAGAGCAGTTCTTC.

This chain connects TRBV4-1 to TRBJ2-7; 10 nucleotides match TRBD1. The CDR3 is 14 residues long. CDR1 MGHRA and CDR2 YSYEKL come from the germline V gene. Trimming cost V 6 bases and J 3 bases; bases outside gene matches: 5. In nucleotides, the CDR3 is TGCGCCAGCAGGGTGGGACAGGGGAACTACGAGCAGTACTTC. Translated: CASRVGQGNYEQYF.

The chain is built from TRBV12-5 and TRBJ1-5; D is uncertain. CDR1 and CDR2 (germline): LGHNT, FRNRAP. V was clipped by 5 bases and J by 4 bases, with 3 bases between them. The CDR3 totals 11 residues. The CDR3 bases are TGTGCTAGTGGTCAGAATCAGCCCCAGCATTTT. Amino acids: CASGQNQPQHF. Drawing the rest from reference TRBV12-5 and TRBJ1-5, the complete variable domain is DARVTQTPRHKVTEMGQEVTMRCQPILGHNTVFWYRQTMMQGLELLAYFRNRAPLDDSGMPKDRFSAEMPDATLATLKIQPSEPRDSAVYFCASGQNQPQHFGDGTRLSIL.

In this sample, this clone turned up a few times. V gene TRBV19 combines with J gene TRBJ1-1; maybe TRBD1 (5 bases). V was cut by 9 bases and J by 4 bases, with 18 bases left in between. Per the germline V gene, CDR1 is LNHDA and CDR2 is SQIVND (reference sequence). The CDR3 runs to 14 residues. The CDR3 coding sequence is TGTGCCAGCTTGAAACGTGGGGGGAGCACTGAAGCTTTCTTT. This codes for CASLKRGGSTEAFF.

CDR3 coding DNA: TGCGCCAGCACCGTACAGGGGCTTGAGGAGACCCAGTACTTC. Translated: CASTVQGLEETQYF. The chain joins TRBV5-1 to TRBJ2-5, with 7 nucleotides matching TRBD1. V was pared by 6 bases and J by 5 bases, with 10 bases of the junction left unmatched. CDR3 length: 14 residues. Germline CDR1 and CDR2: SGHRS and YFSETQ. Looking up the rest from reference TRBV5-1 and TRBJ2-5 gives the full variable domain: KAGVTQTPRYLIKTRGQQVTLSCSPISGHRSVSWYQQTPGQGLQFLFEYFSETQRNKGNFPGRFSGRQFSNSRSEMNVSTLELGDSALYLCASTVQGLEETQYFGPGTRLLVL.

This chain connects TRBV19 to TRBJ1-5, with 10 bases aligning to TRBD1. This CDR3 comprises 18 residues. The junction had 11 bases not matched to a gene; V was cut back by 4 bases and J by 2 bases. Germline lookup yields CDR1 LNHDA and CDR2 SQIVND (reference sequence). The chain's CDR3 is CASSTGTGDLSGNQPQHF. The CDR3 DNA reads TGTGCCAGTAGTACAGGGACAGGGGATTTATCGGGCAATCAGCCCCAGCATTTT.

The table lists this clone with many counts. The gene calls are TRBV6-1 and TRBJ2-1; 13 bases are shared with TRBD2. The CDR3 is made up of 14 amino acids. Germline V gene sequence: CDR1 MNHNS, CDR2 SASEGT. V dropped 11 bases and J dropped 7; count of bases not matched to a gene: 8. The CDR3: CAYRTSGSKNEQFF. For the CDR3, the DNA is TGTGCCTACCGGACTAGCGGGAGTAAAAATGAGCAGTTCTTC.

Here the CDR3 DNA reads TGTGCCAGCAGTTTATCGTCGTCGGGTCAGGGAAGAAACACCATATATTTT. It codes for CASSLSSSGQGRNTIYF. V usage is TRBV28 and J usage is TRBJ1-3; perhaps TRBD1 as D (5 bases). CDR1 is MDHEN, CDR2 SYDVKM, per germline. The CDR3 loop spans 17 amino acids. The germline V and J ends were trimmed by 1 base and 5 bases, with 18 bases remaining between them.

The V and J genes are TRBV5-1 and TRBJ1-2; D is ambiguous. Per the germline V gene, CDR1 is SGHRS and CDR2 is YFSETQ. The CDR3 sequence is 13 residues long. Between the trimmed V and J ends, which lost 0 bases and 3 bases, there was a span of 6 bases. CDR3 amino acids: CASSLGPDYGYTF. CDR3 sequence (DNA): TGCGCCAGCAGCTTGGGTCCAGACTATGGCTACACCTTC.

This chain connects TRBV28 to TRBJ1-1, with D uncertain. CDR3 length: 12 residues. Germline lookup yields CDR1 MDHEN and CDR2 SYDVKM. CDR3 in DNA: TGTGCTCTGGAGGGTCAAGGGACTGAAGCTTTCTTT. It specifies CALEGQGTEAFF.

This clone appeared once. The chain combines TRBV5-1 with TRBJ2-7; 11 bases are a match to TRBD2. The germline gives CDR1 SGHRS, CDR2 YFSETQ. The CDR3 totals 18 residues. V shed 0 bases, J shed 0 bases, and the junction held 8 bases outside the gene matches. CDR3 DNA: TGCGCCAGCAGCTTGGAAGCTAGCGGGAGGACCCACTCCTACGAGCAGTACTTC. This codes for CASSLEASGRTHSYEQYF.